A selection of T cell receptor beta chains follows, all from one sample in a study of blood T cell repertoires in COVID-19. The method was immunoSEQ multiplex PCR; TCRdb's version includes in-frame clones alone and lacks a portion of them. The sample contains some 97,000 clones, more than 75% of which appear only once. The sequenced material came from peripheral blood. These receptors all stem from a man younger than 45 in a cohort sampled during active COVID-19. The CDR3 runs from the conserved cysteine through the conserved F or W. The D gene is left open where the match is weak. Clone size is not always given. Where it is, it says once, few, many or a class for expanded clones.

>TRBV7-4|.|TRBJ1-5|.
TGTGCCAGCAGCTTAGGCGGGGGGGCAATAGAATGCAATCAGCCCCAGCATTTT
CASSLGGGAIECNQPQHF
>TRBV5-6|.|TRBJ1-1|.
TGTGCCAGCAGCTTGGGTCCAGCTGAAGCTTTCTTT
CASSLGPAEAFF
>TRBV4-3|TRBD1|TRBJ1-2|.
TGCGCCAGCAGCCAAGAGGCGACAGGGGGGGGTAGCCGTGGCTACACCTTC
CASSQEATGGGSRGYTF
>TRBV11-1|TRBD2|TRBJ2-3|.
TGTGCCAGCAGCCCCGGGACTAGCGGAAGCACAGATACGCAGTATTTT
CASSPGTSGSTDTQYF
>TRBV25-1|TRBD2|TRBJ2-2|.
TGTGCCAGCAGTTACGGGGGGGCGGACACCGGGGAGCTGTTTTTT
CASSYGGADTGELFF
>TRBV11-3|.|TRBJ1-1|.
TGTGCCAGCAGCCCTTCGGGGACTGCTCACACTGAAGCTTTCTTT
CASSPSGTAHTEAFF
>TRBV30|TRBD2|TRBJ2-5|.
TGTGCCTGGATCCGGGGGGGGCCAGAGACCCAGTACTTC
CAWIRGGPETQYF
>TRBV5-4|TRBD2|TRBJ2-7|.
TGTGCCAGCAGCGCTTACATCGGGGGGAACTACGAGCAGTACTTC
CASSAYIGGNYEQYF
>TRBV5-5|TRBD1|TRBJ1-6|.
TGTGCCAGCAGCTTCCGGGACAGAAATTCACCCCTCCACTTT
CASSFRDRNSPLHF
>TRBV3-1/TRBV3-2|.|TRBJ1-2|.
TGTGCCAGCAGCCAAGCCCGGTGGCCAGGGGCGATTGGCTACACCTTC
CASSQARWPGAIGYTF
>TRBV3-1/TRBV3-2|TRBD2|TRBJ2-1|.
TGTGCCAGCAGCCAAGATCCGGGACTAGCGGGGGCGGAGCAGTTCTTC
CASSQDPGLAGAEQFF
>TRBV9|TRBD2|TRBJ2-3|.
TGTGCCAGCAGCGGTCCGGGACTAGCGGGGGTAGATACGCAGTATTTT
CASSGPGLAGVDTQYF
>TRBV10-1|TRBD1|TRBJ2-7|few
TGCGCCAGCAGTGGCACACCGACTGGACAGGGCCAGTACTTC
CASSGTPTGQGQYF
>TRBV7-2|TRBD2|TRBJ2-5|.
TGTGCCAGCAGCCTGGGGACTAGCGATTGGGAGACCCAGTACTTC
CASSLGTSDWETQYF
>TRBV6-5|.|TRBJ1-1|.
TGTGCCAGCGGAAGCCCGAGGGCAGGCACTGAAGCTTTCTTT
CASGSPRAGTEAFF
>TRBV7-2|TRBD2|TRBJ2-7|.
TGTGCCAGCAGCTTAGAAAGGACTAGCGGGGCGTCCGGGTACGAGCAGTACTTC
CASSLERTSGASGYEQYF
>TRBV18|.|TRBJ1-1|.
TGTGCCAGCTCGCCGGCGCCGGCGCGGCTGAACACTGAAGCTTTCTTT
CASSPAPARLNTEAFF
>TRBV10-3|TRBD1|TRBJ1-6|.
TGTGCCATCAGCCCGGACAGGGTGTATAATTCACCCCTCCACTTT
CAISPDRVYNSPLHF
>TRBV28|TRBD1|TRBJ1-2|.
TGTGCCAGCGGGACAGGGGGGCAGTGGGCCTATGGCTACACCTTC
CASGTGGQWAYGYTF
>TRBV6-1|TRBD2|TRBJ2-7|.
TGTGCCAGCAGTGAATTCGGGGGGGCCTCCTACGAGCAGTACTTC
CASSEFGGASYEQYF
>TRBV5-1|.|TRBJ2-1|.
TGCGCCAGCAGACTCGAGGGAGAGCAGTTCTTC
CASRLEGEQFF